This TCR beta chain was sequenced for a study of identical twins. Findings and limits, study-wide: Findings came from cross-sectional statistics, without long-term follow-up of donors.

Trimming shortened V by 5 bases and J by 2 bases, and 17 bases separated the two germline ends. The CDR3 is made up of 15 amino acids. Germline V gene lookup returns CDR1 SQVTM and CDR2 ANQGSEA. Template switching created a universal primer site, and the cDNA included unique molecular identifiers. TCRdb recomputed calls from the 5' RACE reads with MiXCR, one row per CDR3 protein. The table lists hundreds of thousands of distinct CDR3 sequences, 6% to 6.5% of them singletons. This clonotype was counted ten times or more. Its antigen is not known. The TCR originated in a man between 18 and 35 years old in good health. The chain has TRBV29-1 and TRBJ2-3; no clear D. Sample: naive T cells sorted from blood. The CDR3 loop is CSVLGRVVFTDTQYF. The CDR3 nucleotides are TGCAGCGTTCTTGGGCGAGTGGTCTTCACAGATACGCAGTATTTT.